This TCR beta chain was obtained from a study of blood T cell repertoires in COVID-19. Overall study: Sites across the United States, Italy and Spain contributed samples from acute and convalescent COVID-19.

The data were produced by immunoSEQ multiplex PCR, yet TCRdb's version contains in-frame clones alone and is incomplete. The sample shows roughly 56,000 clones, about 90% of them seen only once. The CDR3 loop spans 15 amino acids. With V trimmed by 4 bases and J by 0 bases, 3 bases remained unmatched. The V gene's germline CDR1 is MGHRA and CDR2 YSYEKL. This clone appeared a single time. The V call is TRBV4-1, the J call TRBJ2-1; 7 nucleotides align to TRBD1. The clonotype comes from a man aged 45-65 years with active COVID-19. The specimen sequenced was peripheral blood. As DNA, the CDR3 is TGCGCCAGCAGCCCGGGACAGAACTCCTACAATGAGCAGTTCTTC. Translation: CASSPGQNSYNEQFF.